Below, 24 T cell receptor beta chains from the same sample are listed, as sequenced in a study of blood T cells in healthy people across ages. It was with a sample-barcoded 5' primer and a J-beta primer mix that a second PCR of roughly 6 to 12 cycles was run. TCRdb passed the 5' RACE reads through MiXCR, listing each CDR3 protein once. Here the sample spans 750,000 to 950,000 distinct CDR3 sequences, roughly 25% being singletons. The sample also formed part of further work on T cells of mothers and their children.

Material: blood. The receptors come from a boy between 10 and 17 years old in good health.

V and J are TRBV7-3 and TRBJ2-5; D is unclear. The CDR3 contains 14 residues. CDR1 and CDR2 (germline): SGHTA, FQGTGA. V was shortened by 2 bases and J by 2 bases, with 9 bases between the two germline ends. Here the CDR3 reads CASSLFGRQETQYF. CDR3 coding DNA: TGTGCCAGCAGCTTATTCGGGCGGCAAGAGACCCAGTACTTC.

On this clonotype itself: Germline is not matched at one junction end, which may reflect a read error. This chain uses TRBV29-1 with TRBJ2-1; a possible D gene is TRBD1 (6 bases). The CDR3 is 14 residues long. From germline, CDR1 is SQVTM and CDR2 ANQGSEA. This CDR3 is CSVEVIQGSYEQCF. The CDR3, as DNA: TGCAGCGTTGAGGTTATACAGGGTTCCTACGAGCAGTGCTTC.

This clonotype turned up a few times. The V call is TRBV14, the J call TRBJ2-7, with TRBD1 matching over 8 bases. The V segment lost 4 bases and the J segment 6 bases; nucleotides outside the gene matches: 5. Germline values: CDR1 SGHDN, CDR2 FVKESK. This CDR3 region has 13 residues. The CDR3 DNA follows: TGTGCCAGCAGCCCGACAGGGGTGGGCGAGCAGTACTTC. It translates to CASSPTGVGEQYF.

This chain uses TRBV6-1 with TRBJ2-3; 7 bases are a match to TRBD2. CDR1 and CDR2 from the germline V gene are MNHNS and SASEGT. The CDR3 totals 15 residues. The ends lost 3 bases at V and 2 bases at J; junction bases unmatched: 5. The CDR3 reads CASSEEAGVTDTQYF. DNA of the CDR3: TGTGCCAGCAGTGAGGAGGCGGGGGTCACAGATACGCAGTATTTT.

Here the CDR3 reads CASSDRTENGYTF. For the CDR3, the DNA is TGTGCCAGCAGCGACAGGACGGAAAATGGCTACACCTTC. The V call is TRBV3-1, the J call TRBJ1-2; weak D call: TRBD1 (6 bases). The germline V gene has CDR1 LGHDT and CDR2 YNNKEL (reference sequence). The V and J ends lost 5 bases and 6 bases respectively, with 13 bases between them. CDR3 length: 13 residues.

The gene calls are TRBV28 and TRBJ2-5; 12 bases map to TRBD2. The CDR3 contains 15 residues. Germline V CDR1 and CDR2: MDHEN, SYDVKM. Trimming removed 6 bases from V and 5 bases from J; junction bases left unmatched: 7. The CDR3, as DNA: TGTGCCAGCAGGTCTAGCGGGGGGGCCAGGGAGACCCAGTACTTC. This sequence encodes CASRSSGGARETQYF. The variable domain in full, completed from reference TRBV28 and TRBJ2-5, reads DVKVTQSSRYLVKRTGEKVFLECVQDMDHENMFWYRQDPGLGLRLIYFSYDVKMKEKGDIPEGYSVSREKKERFSLILESASTNQTSMYLCASRSSGGARETQYFGPGTRLLVL.

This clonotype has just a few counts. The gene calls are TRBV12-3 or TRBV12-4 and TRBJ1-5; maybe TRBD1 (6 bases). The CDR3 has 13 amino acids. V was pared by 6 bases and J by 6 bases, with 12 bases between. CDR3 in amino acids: CASSNEGGQPQHF. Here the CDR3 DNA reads TGTGCCAGCAGCAATGAGGGGGGTCAGCCCCAGCATTTT.

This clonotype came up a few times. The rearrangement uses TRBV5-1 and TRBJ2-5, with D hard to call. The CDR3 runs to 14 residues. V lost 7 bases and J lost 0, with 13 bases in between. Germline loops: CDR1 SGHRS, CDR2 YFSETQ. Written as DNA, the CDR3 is TGCGCCAGCTGTAAGGACCGAAACCAAGAGACCCAGTACTTC. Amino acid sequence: CASCKDRNQETQYF.

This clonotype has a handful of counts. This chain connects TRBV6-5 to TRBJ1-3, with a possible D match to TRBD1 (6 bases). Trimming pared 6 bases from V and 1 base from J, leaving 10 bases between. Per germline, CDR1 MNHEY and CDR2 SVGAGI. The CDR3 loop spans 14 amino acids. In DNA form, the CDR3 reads TGTGCCAGCAGACGGACAGTTTCTGGAAACACCATATATTTT. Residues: CASRRTVSGNTIYF.

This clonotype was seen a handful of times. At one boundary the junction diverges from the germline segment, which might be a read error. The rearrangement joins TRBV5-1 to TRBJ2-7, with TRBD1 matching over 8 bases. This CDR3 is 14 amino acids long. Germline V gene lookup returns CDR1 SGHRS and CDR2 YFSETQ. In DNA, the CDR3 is TGTGCCAGCAGCTCCCAGGGGGCCGCCTACGAGCAGTACTTC. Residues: CASSSQGAAYEQYF.

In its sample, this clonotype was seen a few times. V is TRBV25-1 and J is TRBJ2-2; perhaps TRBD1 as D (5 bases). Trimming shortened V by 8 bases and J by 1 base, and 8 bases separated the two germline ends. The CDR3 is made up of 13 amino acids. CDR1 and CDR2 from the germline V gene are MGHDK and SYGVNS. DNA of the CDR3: TGTGCCAGCCTTGGACAGAACACCGGGGAGCTGTTTTTT. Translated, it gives CASLGQNTGELFF.

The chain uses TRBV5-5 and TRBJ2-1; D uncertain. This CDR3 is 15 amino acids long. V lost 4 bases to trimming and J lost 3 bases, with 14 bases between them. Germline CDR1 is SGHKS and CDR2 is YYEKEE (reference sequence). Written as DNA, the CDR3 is TGTGCCAGCAGCAGAATGTATCCCGGCTACAATGAGCAGTTCTTC. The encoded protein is CASSRMYPGYNEQFF.

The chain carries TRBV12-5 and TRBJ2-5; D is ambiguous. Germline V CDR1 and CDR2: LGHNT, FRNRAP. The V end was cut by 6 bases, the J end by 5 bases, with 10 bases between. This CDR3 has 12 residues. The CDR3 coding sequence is TGTGCTAGTGGCCCCCCTGAGGAGACCCAGTACTTC. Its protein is CASGPPEETQYF.

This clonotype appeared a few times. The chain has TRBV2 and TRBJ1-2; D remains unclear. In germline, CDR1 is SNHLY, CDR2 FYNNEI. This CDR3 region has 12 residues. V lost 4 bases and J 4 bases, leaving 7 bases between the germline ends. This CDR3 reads CASSVGPYGYTF. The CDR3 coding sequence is TGTGCCAGCAGTGTAGGGCCCTATGGCTACACCTTC. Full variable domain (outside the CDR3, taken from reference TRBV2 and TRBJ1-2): EPEVTQTPSHQVTQMGQEVILRCVPISNHLYFYWYRQILGQKVEFLVSFYNNEISEKSEIFDDQFSVERPDGSNFTLKIRSTKLEDSAMYFCASSVGPYGYTFGSGTRLTVV.

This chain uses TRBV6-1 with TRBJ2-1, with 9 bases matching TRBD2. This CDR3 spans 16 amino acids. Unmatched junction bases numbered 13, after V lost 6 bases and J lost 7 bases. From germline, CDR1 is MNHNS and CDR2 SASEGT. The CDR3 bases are TGTGCCAGCAGCCCCGCGGGTAGCGGGAGATTAAATGAGCAGTTCTTC. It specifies CASSPAGSGRLNEQFF.

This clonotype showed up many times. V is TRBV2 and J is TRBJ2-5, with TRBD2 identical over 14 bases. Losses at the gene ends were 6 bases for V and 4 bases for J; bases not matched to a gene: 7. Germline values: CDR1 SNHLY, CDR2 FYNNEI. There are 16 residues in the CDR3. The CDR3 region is CASRPGTSGGRETQYF. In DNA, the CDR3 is TGTGCCAGCAGACCAGGGACTAGCGGGGGTCGAGAGACCCAGTACTTC. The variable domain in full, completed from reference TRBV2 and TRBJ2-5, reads EPEVTQTPSHQVTQMGQEVILRCVPISNHLYFYWYRQILGQKVEFLVSFYNNEISEKSEIFDDQFSVERPDGSNFTLKIRSTKLEDSAMYFCASRPGTSGGRETQYFGPGTRLLVL.

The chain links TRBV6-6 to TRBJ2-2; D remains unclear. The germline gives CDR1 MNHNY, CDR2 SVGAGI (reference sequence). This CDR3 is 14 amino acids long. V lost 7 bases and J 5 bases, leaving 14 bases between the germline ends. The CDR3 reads CASTGQMRTGELFF. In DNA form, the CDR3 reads TGTGCCAGCACGGGTCAAATGAGGACCGGGGAGCTGTTTTTT.

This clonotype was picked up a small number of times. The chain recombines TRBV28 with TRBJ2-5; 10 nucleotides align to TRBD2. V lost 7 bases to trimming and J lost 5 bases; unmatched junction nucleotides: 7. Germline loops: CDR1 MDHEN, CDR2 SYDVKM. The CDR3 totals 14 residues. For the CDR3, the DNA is TGTGCCAGCATTAGCGGGGGGCGTCGGGAGACCCAGTACTTC. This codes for CASISGGRRETQYF.

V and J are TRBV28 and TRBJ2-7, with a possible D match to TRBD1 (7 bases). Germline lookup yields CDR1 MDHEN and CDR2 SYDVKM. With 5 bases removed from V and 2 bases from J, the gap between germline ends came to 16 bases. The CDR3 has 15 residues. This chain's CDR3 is CASSGPAGGTYEQYF. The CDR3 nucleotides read TGTGCCAGCAGTGGACCGGCAGGGGGGACCTACGAGCAGTACTTC.

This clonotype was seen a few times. The CDR3 bases are TGTGCCAGCAGCGTAGCCGGACAGTCCTCTGGGGCCAACGTCCTGACTTTC. Translation gives CASSVAGQSSGANVLTF. The chain carries TRBV9 and TRBJ2-6; D is possibly TRBD1 (6 bases). Trimming removed 0 bases from V and 0 bases from J, with 10 bases in between. The germline gives CDR1 SGDLS, CDR2 YYNGEE. The CDR3 length is 17 residues.

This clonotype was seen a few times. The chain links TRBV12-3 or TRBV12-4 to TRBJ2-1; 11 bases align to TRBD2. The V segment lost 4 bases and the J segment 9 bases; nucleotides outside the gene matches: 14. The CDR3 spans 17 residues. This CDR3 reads CASSSSSGGSLISEQFF. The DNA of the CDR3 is TGTGCCAGCAGTTCCTCTAGCGGGGGGTCCCTAATAAGTGAGCAGTTCTTC.

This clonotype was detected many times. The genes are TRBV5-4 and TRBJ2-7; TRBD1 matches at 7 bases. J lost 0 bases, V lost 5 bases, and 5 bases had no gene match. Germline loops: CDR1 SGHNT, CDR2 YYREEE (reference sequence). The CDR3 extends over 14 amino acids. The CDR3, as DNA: TGTGCCAGCAGTCAGTACAGGGGCTCCTACGAGCAGTACTTC. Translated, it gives CASSQYRGSYEQYF.

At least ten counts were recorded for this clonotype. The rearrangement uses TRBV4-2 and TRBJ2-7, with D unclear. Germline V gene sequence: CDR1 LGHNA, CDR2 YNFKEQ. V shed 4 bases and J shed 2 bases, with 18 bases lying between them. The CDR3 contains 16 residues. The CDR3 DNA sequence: TGTGCCAGCAGCCCAGCCCTGAATGAGGCAACCTACGAGCAGTACTTC. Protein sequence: CASSPALNEATYEQYF.

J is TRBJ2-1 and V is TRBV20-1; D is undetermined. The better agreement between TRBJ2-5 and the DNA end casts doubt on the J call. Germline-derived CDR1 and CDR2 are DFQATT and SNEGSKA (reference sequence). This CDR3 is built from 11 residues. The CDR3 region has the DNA TGCAGTGCTAGAGATTCGGAGACCCAGTACTTC. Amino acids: CSARDSETQYF.